The next 7 T cell receptor beta chains were all read from a single sample in a study of memory CD4+ T cells and cytomegalovirus serostatus. The sort gate was single viable CD3+CD4+CD8-CD45RO+ cells for memory CD4+ T cells. TCRdb's table, derived via immunoSEQ multiplex PCR, lists solely in-frame clones and lacks some. The sample carries around 41,000 clones, 76% recorded once. Material for sequencing was memory CD4+ T cells from blood. All receptors come from an adult in good health and CMV-seronegative.

CDR3 sequence reads: CASSWTSVSSGANVLTF. As DNA, the CDR3 is TGCGCCAGCAGCTGGACTAGCGTAAGCTCTGGGGCCAACGTCCTGACTTTC. V gene TRBV5-1 combines with J gene TRBJ2-6; TRBD2 matches 9 bases. The CDR3 extends over 17 amino acids. Germline trimming cut 3 bases from V and 0 bases from J; bases unmatched to any gene: 4. CDR1 is SGHRS, CDR2 YFSETQ, per germline.

J is TRBJ2-2 and V is TRBV7-6, with 12 nucleotides matching TRBD2. The CDR3 loop spans 15 amino acids. The trim removed 5 bases at V and 5 bases at J, leaving 3 bases unmatched. Germline V gene sequence: CDR1 SGHVS, CDR2 FNYEAQ. For the CDR3, the DNA is TGTGCCAGCAGCCGGACTAGCGGGATGACCGGGGAGCTGTTTTTT. Its protein product is CASSRTSGMTGELFF. The full variable domain, in which reference TRBV7-6 and TRBJ2-2 provide the parts outside the CDR3, is GAGVSQSPRYKVTKRGQDVALRCDPISGHVSLYWYRQALGQGPEFLTYFNYEAQQDKSGLPNDRFSAERPEGSISTLTIQRTEQRDSAMYRCASSRTSGMTGELFFGEGSRLTVL.

The genes are TRBV5-1 and TRBJ2-7; the match to TRBD1 covers 7 bases. After removal of 1 base from V and 3 bases from J, the junction contained 4 bases not matched to a gene. The germline CDR1 and CDR2 sequences are SGHRS and YFSETQ. CDR3 length: 14 amino acids. The CDR3 region has the DNA TGCGCCAGCAGCTTGCACAGGGGAGACTACGAGCAGTACTTC. Translated: CASSLHRGDYEQYF.

The sample holds one count of this clone. The gene calls are TRBV19 and TRBJ1-5; D not resolved. The V end was cut by 5 bases, the J end by 8 bases, with 13 bases between. The CDR3 is made up of 13 amino acids. CDR1 and CDR2 (germline): LNHDA, SQIVND (reference sequence). CDR3 sequence: CASSWAAGEPQHF. The CDR3 DNA sequence: TGTGCCAGTAGTTGGGCCGCCGGGGAGCCCCAGCATTTT.

The chain combines TRBV11-3 with TRBJ2-2, with 13 bases aligning to TRBD2. Trimming at V came to 5 bases and at J to 5 bases, leaving 8 bases not matched to a gene. The CDR3 sequence is 17 residues long. Germline values: CDR1 SGHNT, CDR2 YENEEA. The CDR3 nucleotides are TGTGCCAGCAGCGGCCAACTAGCGGGAGGGCGTACCGGGGAGCTGTTTTTT. Amino acids: CASSGQLAGGRTGELFF.

The chain couples TRBV28 to TRBJ2-1; tentative D call: TRBD2 (6 bases). The CDR3 has 13 amino acids. Between the trimmed V and J ends, which lost 4 bases and 12 bases, there was a span of 16 bases. Germline CDR1 reads MDHEN; CDR2 reads SYDVKM. The CDR3 loop is CASSSPRDWGQFF. CDR3 nucleotide sequence: TGTGCCAGCAGTTCACCACGGGACTGGGGGCAGTTCTTC.

V is TRBV11-2 and J is TRBJ2-3, with 9 bases aligning to TRBD2. Trimming took 4 bases from V and 0 from J; bases not matched to a gene: 2. The length of the CDR3 is 15 residues. Per the germline V gene, CDR1 is SGHAT and CDR2 is FQNNGV. Here the CDR3 reads CASSSGTSSTDTQYF. Here the CDR3 DNA reads TGTGCCAGCAGCTCAGGGACTAGCAGCACAGATACGCAGTATTTT.